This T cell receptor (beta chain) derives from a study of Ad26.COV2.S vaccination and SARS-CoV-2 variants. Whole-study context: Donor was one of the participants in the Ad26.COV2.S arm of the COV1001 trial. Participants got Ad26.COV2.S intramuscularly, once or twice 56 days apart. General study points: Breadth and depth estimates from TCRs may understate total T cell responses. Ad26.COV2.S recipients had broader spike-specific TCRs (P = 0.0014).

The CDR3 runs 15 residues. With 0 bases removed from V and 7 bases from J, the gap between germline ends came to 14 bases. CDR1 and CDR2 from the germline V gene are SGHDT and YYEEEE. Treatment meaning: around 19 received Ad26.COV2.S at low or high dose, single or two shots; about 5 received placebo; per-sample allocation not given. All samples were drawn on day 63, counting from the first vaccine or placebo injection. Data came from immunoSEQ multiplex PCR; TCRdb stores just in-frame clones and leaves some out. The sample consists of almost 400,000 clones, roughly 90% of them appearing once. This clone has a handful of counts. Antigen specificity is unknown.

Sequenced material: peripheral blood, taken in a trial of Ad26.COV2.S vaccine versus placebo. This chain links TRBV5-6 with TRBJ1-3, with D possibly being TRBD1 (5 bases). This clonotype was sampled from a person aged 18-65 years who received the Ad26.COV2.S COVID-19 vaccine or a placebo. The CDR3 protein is CASSLGGTPQNTIYF. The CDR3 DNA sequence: TGTGCCAGCAGCTTGGGCGGGACCCCTCAGAACACCATATATTTT.